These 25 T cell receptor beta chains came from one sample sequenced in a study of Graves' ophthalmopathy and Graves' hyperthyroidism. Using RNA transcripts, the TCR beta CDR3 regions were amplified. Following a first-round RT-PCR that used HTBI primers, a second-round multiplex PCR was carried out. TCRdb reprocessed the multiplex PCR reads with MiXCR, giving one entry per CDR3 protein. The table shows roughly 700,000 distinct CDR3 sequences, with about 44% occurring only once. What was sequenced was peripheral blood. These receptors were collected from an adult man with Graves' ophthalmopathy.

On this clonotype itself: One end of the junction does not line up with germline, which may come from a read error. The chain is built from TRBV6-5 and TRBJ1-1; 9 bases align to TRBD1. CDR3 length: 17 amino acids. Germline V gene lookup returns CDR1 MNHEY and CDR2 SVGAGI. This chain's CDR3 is CASSYPTGGKRATEAFF. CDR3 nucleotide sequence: TGCGCCAGCAGTTACCCAACAGGGGGCAAAAGAGCCACTGAAGCTTTCTTT.

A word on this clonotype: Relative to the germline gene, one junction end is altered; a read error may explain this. CDR3 in amino acids: CASSLPRGGSGNQPQHF. In DNA form, the CDR3 reads TGTGCCAGCAGTCTCCCCCGGGGTGGGTCGGGCAATCAGCCCCAGCATTTT. The V gene is TRBV24-1, the J gene TRBJ1-5, with D hard to call. Per germline, CDR1 KGHDR and CDR2 SFDVKD. CDR3 length equals 17 residues.

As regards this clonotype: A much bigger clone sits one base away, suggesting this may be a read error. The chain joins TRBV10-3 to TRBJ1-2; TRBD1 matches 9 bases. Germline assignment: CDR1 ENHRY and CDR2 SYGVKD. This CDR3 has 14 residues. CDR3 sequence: CAINEDRGNYGHTF. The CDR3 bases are TGTGCCATCAATGAGGACAGGGGAAACTATGGCCACACCTTC.

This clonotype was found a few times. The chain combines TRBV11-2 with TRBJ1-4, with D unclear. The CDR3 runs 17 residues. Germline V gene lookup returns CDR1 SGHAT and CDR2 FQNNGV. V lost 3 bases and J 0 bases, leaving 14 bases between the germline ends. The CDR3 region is CASSLGPHSATNEKLFF. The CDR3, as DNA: TGTGCCAGCAGCTTGGGCCCTCACAGTGCAACTAATGAAAAACTGTTTTTT.

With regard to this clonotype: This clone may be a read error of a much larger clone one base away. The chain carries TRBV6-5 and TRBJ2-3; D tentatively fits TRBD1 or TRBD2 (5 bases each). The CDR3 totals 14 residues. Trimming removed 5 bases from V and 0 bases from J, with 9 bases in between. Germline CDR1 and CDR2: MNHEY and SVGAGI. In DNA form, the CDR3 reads TGTGCCAGCAGTGACTGGGACAGCACAGATACGCAGTATTTT. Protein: CASSDWDSTDTQYF.

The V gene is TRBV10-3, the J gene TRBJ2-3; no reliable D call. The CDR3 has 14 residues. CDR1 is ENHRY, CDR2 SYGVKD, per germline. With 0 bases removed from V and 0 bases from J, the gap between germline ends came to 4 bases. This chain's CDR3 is CAISESQSTDTQYF. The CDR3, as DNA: TGTGCCATCAGTGAGTCTCAAAGCACAGATACGCAGTATTTT.

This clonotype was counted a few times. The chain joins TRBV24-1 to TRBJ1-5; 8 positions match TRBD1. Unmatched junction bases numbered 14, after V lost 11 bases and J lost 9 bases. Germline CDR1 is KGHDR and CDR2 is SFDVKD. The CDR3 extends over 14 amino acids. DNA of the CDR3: TGTGCCAGCAGCAACGGACAGGGAGTGGGGCCCCAGCATTTT. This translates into CASSNGQGVGPQHF.

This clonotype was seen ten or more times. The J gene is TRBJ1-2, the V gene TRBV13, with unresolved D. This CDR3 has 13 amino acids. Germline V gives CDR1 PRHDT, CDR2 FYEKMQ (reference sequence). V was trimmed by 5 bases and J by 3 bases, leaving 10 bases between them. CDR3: CASSPAIYYGYTF. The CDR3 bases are TGTGCCAGCAGCCCTGCCATTTACTATGGCTACACCTTC.

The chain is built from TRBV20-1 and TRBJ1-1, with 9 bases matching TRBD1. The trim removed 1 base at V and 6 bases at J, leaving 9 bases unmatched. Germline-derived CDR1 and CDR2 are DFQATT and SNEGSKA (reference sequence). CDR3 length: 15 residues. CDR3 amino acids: CSARATGTGNPEAFF. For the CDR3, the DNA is TGCAGTGCTAGAGCAACCGGGACAGGGAATCCTGAAGCTTTCTTT.

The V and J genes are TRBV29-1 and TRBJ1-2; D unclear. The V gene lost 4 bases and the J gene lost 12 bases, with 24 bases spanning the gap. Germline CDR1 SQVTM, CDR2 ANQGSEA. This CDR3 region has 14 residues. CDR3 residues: CSVVGRVDNYSHTF. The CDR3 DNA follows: TGCAGCGTTGTAGGCCGAGTCGATAACTATAGCCACACCTTC.

The CDR3 region is CASSLEIMWTDQAGELFF. Written as DNA, the CDR3 is TGTGCCAGCAGCTTAGAAATAATGTGGACAGACCAAGCCGGGGAGCTGTTTTTT. This rearrangement joins TRBV7-9 to TRBJ2-2; a weak D match, TRBD1 (6 bases). The V gene's germline CDR1 is SEHNR and CDR2 FQNEAQ (reference sequence). Trimming removed 1 base at V and 6 bases at J, with 21 bases between. CDR3 size: 18 residues.

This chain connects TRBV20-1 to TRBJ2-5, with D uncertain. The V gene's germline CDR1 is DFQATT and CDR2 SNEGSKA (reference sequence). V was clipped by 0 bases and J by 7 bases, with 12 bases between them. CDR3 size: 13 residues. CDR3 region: CSARDVLTGTQYF. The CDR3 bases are TGCAGTGCTAGAGATGTGCTGACGGGGACCCAGTACTTC.

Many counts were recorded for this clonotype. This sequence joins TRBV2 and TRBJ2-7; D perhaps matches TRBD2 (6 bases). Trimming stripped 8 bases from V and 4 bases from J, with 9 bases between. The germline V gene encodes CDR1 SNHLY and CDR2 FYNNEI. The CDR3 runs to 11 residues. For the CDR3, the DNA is TGTGCCAGCGCGGGACCGTACGAGCAGTACTTC. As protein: CASAGPYEQYF.

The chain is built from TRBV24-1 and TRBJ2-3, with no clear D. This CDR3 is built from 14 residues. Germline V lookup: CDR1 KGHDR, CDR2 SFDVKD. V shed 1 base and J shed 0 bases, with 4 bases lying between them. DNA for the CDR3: TGTGCCACCAGTGATTTTCCTAGCACAGATACGCAGTATTTT. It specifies CATSDFPSTDTQYF.

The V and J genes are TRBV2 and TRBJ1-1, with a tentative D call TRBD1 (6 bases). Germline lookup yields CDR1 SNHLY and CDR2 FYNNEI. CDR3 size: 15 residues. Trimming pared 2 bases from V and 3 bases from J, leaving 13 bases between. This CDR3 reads CASSEFGGWDTEAFF. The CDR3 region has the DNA TGTGCCAGCAGTGAATTTGGGGGCTGGGACACTGAAGCTTTCTTT.

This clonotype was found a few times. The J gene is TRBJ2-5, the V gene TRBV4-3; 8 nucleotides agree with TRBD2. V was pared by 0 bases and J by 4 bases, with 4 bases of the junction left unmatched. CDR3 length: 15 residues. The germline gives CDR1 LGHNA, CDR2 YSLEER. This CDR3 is CASSQDTLAGETQYF. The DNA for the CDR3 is TGCGCCAGCAGCCAAGATACCCTAGCGGGAGAGACCCAGTACTTC.

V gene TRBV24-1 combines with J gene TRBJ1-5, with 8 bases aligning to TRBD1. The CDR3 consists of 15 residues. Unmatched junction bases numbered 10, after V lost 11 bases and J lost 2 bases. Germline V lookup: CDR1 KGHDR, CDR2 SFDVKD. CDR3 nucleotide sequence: TGTGCCAGCCGTTTGACAGGGGTTGGCAATCAGCCCCAGCATTTT. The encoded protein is CASRLTGVGNQPQHF.

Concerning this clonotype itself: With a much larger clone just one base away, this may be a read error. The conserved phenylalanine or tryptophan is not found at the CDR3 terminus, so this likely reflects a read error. CDR3 DNA sequence: TGCAGCGTTGATTTGAGGGCAACAGGGGGAGGCTACACCGTC. Translation gives CSVDLRATGGGYTV. The chain employs TRBV29-1 and TRBJ1-2; 8 bases are shared with TRBD1. The CDR3 consists of 14 residues. V shed 3 bases and J 8 bases; nucleotides not matched to a gene: 11. Per the germline V gene, CDR1 is SQVTM and CDR2 is ANQGSEA.

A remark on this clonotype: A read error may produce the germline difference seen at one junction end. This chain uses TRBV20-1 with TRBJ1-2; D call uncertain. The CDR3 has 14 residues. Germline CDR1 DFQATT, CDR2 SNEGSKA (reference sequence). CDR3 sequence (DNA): TGCAGTGCCAGAGTTGGAGGGACTAACTATGGCTACACCTTC. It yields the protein CSARVGGTNYGYTF.

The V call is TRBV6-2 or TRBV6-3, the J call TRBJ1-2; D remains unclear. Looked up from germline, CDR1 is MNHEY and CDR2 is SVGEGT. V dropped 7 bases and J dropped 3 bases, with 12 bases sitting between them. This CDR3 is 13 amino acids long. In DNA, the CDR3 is TGTGCCAGCACCGATCCAGGCGACTATGGCTACACCTTC. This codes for CASTDPGDYGYTF.

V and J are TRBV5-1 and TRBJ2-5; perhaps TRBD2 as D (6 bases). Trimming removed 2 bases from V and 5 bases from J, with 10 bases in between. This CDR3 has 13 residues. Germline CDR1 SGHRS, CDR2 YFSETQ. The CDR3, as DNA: TGCGCCAGCAGCTTCACGGCGGGGGAGACCCAGTACTTC. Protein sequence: CASSFTAGETQYF.

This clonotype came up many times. CDR3 residues: CASSEFASLGGETQYF. In DNA form, the CDR3 reads TGTGCCAGCAGTGAATTCGCCTCCCTGGGGGGAGAGACCCAGTACTTC. The chain employs TRBV25-1 and TRBJ2-5, with D possibly matching TRBD2 (6 bases). V was shortened by 1 base and J by 4 bases, with 16 bases between the two germline ends. This CDR3 is 16 amino acids long. CDR1 is MGHDK, CDR2 SYGVNS, per germline.

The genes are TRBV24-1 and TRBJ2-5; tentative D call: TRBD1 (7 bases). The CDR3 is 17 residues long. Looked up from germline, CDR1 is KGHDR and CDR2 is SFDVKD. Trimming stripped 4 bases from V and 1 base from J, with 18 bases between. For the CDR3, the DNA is TGTGCCACCAGTGACTATCGACAGGGAGGAGGCCAAGAGACCCAGTACTTC. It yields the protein CATSDYRQGGGQETQYF.

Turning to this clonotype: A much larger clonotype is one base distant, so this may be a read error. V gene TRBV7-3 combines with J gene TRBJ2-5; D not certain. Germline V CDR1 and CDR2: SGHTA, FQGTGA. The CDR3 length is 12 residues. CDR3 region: CAGSSMIETQYF. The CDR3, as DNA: TGTGCCGGCAGCTCGATGATAGAGACCCAGTACTTC.

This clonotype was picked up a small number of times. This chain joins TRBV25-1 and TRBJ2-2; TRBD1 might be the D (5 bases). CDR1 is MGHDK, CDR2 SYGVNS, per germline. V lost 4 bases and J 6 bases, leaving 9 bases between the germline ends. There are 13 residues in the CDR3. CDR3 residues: CASSVSGSGELFF. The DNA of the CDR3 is TGTGCCAGCAGTGTCTCAGGGTCCGGGGAGCTGTTTTTT.